This T cell receptor (beta chain) came from a study of blood T cells in healthy people across ages. Study findings and constraints: Long-lived and aged donors differed, with more naive CD4+ cells and higher diversity in the long-lived.

Per-sample PBMC isolation yielded at least 7 million cells. Using a J-beta primer mix together with a sample-barcoded 5' primer, a second PCR was run for about 6 to 12 cycles. TCRdb called the 5' RACE reads again in MiXCR, with one record for every CDR3 protein. This repertoire shows around 850,000 distinct CDR3 sequences, around 36% found once; its top ten account for 10% to 15%. The CDR3 loop spans 15 amino acids. CDR1 is GTSNPN, CDR2 SVGIG, per germline (reference sequence). V lost 0 bases, J lost 8 bases, and 19 bases lay in between. With regard to this clonotype: Its antigen is unidentified.

The specimen was blood. The sequence derives from a man aged 18-30 years in good health. J is TRBJ1-2 and V is TRBV30, with no clear D. CDR3 loop: CAWSVRAAFTGGYTF. The CDR3 DNA follows: TGTGCCTGGAGTGTACGGGCAGCGTTTACGGGGGGCTACACCTTC.